The 5 T cell receptor beta chains below all came from one sample that was sequenced in a study of cytomegalovirus exposure and HLA in healthy donors. TCRdb's copy holds only in-frame clones and misses some; the assay was immunoSEQ multiplex PCR. The top ten clones hold just under 9% of a sample with more than 120,000 clones, around nine tenths of them seen once. Sequenced input: PBMCs. All receptors come from a man aged 18 to 29 in good health and CMV-seropositive.

The gene calls are TRBV2 and TRBJ1-3, with a tentative D call TRBD1 (6 bases). V lost 6 bases to trimming and J lost 2 bases, with 14 bases between them. The CDR3 loop spans 15 amino acids. In germline, CDR1 is SNHLY, CDR2 FYNNEI. The CDR3 DNA follows: TGTGCCAGCAGGGAACAGGGACTTCCTGGAAACACCATATATTTT. Amino acids: CASREQGLPGNTIYF.

This clone was seen only a few times. The rearrangement uses TRBV27 and TRBJ2-7; a weak D match, TRBD1 (6 bases). This CDR3 has 16 amino acids. V gave up 3 bases and J gave up 3 bases, with 18 bases separating them. CDR1 is MNHEY, CDR2 SMNVEV, per germline (reference sequence). The CDR3 coding sequence is TGTGCCAGCAGTTTCCCCGGGACACAGGGAAACTACGAGCAGTACTTC. Amino acids: CASSFPGTQGNYEQYF.

The genes are TRBV5-4 and TRBJ1-2, with 11 positions matching TRBD1. This CDR3 has 14 amino acids. J lost 5 bases, V lost 2 bases, and 2 bases had no gene match. CDR1 is SGHNT and CDR2 is YYREEE in the germline V gene (reference sequence). CDR3: CASSLGQGAYGYTF. Written as DNA, the CDR3 is TGTGCCAGCAGCTTAGGACAGGGGGCATATGGCTACACCTTC.

The chain has TRBV5-6 and TRBJ1-2; D gene unclear. Germline loops: CDR1 SGHDT, CDR2 YYEEEE. The CDR3 runs to 11 residues. The germline V and J ends were trimmed by 2 bases and 5 bases, with 4 bases remaining between them. The CDR3 DNA reads TGTGCCAGCAGCTTCAGGTATGGCTACACCTTC. It codes for CASSFRYGYTF.

The chain is built from TRBV18 and TRBJ2-2; the D gene is possibly TRBD1 (7 bases). CDR1 and CDR2 from the germline V gene are KGHSH and LQKENI. V was shortened by 1 base and J by 6 bases, with 15 bases between the two germline ends. The CDR3 consists of 16 residues. The CDR3: CASSPQSTGEAGELFF. The CDR3 DNA reads as TGTGCCAGCTCACCACAGTCTACAGGGGAGGCCGGGGAGCTGTTTTTT.